What follows are 32 T cell receptor beta chains derived from one specimen sequenced in a study of identical twins. TCRdb reprocessed the 5' RACE reads via MiXCR and lists one record per CDR3 protein. This sample has some 900,000 distinct CDR3 sequences, with roughly an eighth found just once. In addition, the sample was reused for a study of yellow fever vaccine responses in identical twins.

Specimen: PBMCs. Source of these receptors: a woman aged 18-29 years in good health.

This clonotype was counted between two and nine times. The chain joins TRBV12-3 or TRBV12-4 to TRBJ1-5; tentative D call: TRBD1 (6 bases). Trimming cost V 7 bases and J 7 bases, with 20 bases left between them. This CDR3 has 15 residues. The chain's CDR3 is CASNLSGGRGQPQHF. The CDR3 nucleotides are TGTGCCAGCAACTTATCCGGGGGCCGGGGACAGCCCCAGCATTTT.

Many counts were recorded for this clonotype. The J gene is TRBJ1-5, the V gene TRBV5-6, with TRBD1 matching 7 bases. CDR1 is SGHDT, CDR2 YYEEEE, per germline. With V trimmed by 4 bases and J by 6 bases, 7 bases remained unmatched. The CDR3 covers 14 residues. This chain's CDR3 is CASSPDRSGQPQHF. The CDR3 coding sequence is TGTGCCAGCAGCCCGGACAGGTCTGGTCAGCCCCAGCATTTT.

The chain recombines TRBV15 with TRBJ1-5; a possible D gene is TRBD1 (5 bases). Germline CDR1 reads LNHNV; CDR2 reads YYDKDF (reference sequence). The germline V and J ends were trimmed by 5 bases and 6 bases, with 11 bases remaining between them. The CDR3 contains 13 residues. CDR3 coding DNA: TGTGCCACCAGCCGGGGGGAGGGTCAGCCCCAGCATTTT. It is translated as CATSRGEGQPQHF.

The V call is TRBV28, the J call TRBJ2-7; D gene unclear. V was clipped by 7 bases and J by 13 bases, with 17 bases between them. The germline CDR1 and CDR2 sequences are MDHEN and SYDVKM. The CDR3 is 11 amino acids. The CDR3 loop is CASTRQPSGYV. For the CDR3, the DNA is TGTGCCAGCACCAGACAACCGTCGGGCTACGTC.

The chain carries TRBV5-4 and TRBJ2-7; 9 positions agree with TRBD1. This CDR3 is 14 amino acids long. Trimming removed 3 bases from V and 3 bases from J; junction bases left unmatched: 4. The germline CDR1 and CDR2 sequences are SGHNT and YYREEE (reference sequence). CDR3 DNA sequence: TGTGCCAGCAGCTCGGCGACAGGGGGCTACGAGCAGTACGTC. This translates into CASSSATGGYEQYV.

This chain connects TRBV7-9 to TRBJ2-7, with 8 bases lining up with TRBD2. V was clipped by 1 base and J by 5 bases; unmatched bases: 7. CDR1 is SEHNR, CDR2 FQNEAQ, per germline (reference sequence). The CDR3 is made up of 15 amino acids. This CDR3 is CASSLESSGFDEQYF. The CDR3 DNA is TGTGCCAGCAGCTTAGAATCTAGCGGGTTCGACGAGCAGTACTTC.

A few counts support this clonotype. The chain is built from TRBV20-1 and TRBJ2-7, with D perhaps matching TRBD1 (6 bases). The CDR3 has 15 residues. Looked up from germline, CDR1 is DFQATT and CDR2 is SNEGSKA (reference sequence). V was cut by 0 bases and J by 3 bases, with 15 bases left in between. CDR3 nucleotide sequence: TGCAGTGCTAGAGATTCACAGGGTACGAGCTACGAGCAGTACGTC. Its protein is CSARDSQGTSYEQYV.

Only a few counts were recorded for this clonotype. V is TRBV5-1 and J is TRBJ2-2; TRBD1 aligns across 7 bases. The V gene's germline CDR1 is SGHRS and CDR2 YFSETQ. This CDR3 comprises 13 residues. J gave up 7 bases and V 3 bases, and 3 bases lay outside the gene matches. The CDR3 reads CASSYRQGGELFF. In DNA form, the CDR3 reads TGCGCCAGCAGCTATAGACAGGGCGGGGAGCTGTTTTTT.

The table lists this clonotype with a few counts. The chain employs TRBV9 and TRBJ2-2; no firm D call. Trimming pared 0 bases from V and 2 bases from J, leaving 8 bases between. Per the germline V gene, CDR1 is SGDLS and CDR2 is YYNGEE. The CDR3 extends over 15 amino acids. CDR3 residues: CASSVGLINTGELFF. CDR3 DNA sequence: TGTGCCAGCAGCGTAGGACTCATAAACACCGGGGAGCTGTTTTTT.

The chain combines TRBV29-1 with TRBJ1-5; D call uncertain. Trimming cost V 2 bases and J 6 bases, with 11 bases left between them. Germline values: CDR1 SQVTM, CDR2 ANQGSEA. CDR3 length: 13 residues. The CDR3 DNA reads as TGCAGCGTTGAACAGGCATCCGGTCAGCCCCAGCATTTT. The encoded protein is CSVEQASGQPQHF.

This clonotype was seen only a few times. V is TRBV18 and J is TRBJ2-3, with 10 bases fitting TRBD2. The V gene's germline CDR1 is KGHSH and CDR2 LQKENI. CDR3 length: 16 amino acids. Trimming took 3 bases from V and 5 from J; bases not matched to a gene: 8. This CDR3 is CASSPSGRPAVDTQYF. The CDR3 nucleotides read TGTGCCAGCTCACCTAGCGGGAGGCCGGCGGTAGATACGCAGTATTTT. The full variable domain, rest sourced from reference TRBV18 and TRBJ2-3, is NAGVMQNPRHLVRRRGQEARLRCSPMKGHSHVYWYRQLPEEGLKFMVYLQKENIIDESGMPKERFSAEFPKEGPSILRIQQVVRGDSAAYFCASSPSGRPAVDTQYFGPGTRLTVL.

This rearrangement joins TRBV10-2 to TRBJ2-2; D might be TRBD1 or TRBD2, each matching 6 bases. The CDR3 contains 14 residues. The germline CDR1 and CDR2 sequences are WSHSY and SAAADI. Trimming left V 4 bases short and J 3 bases short, with 9 bases between. DNA of the CDR3: TGCGCCAGCAGTGTAAGGGGGGACACCGGGGAGCTGTTTTTT. It yields the protein CASSVRGDTGELFF.

The J gene is TRBJ2-4, the V gene TRBV19; no clear D. The V gene lost 2 bases and the J gene lost 8 bases, with 10 bases spanning the gap. This CDR3 region has 13 residues. Germline V lookup: CDR1 LNHDA, CDR2 SQIVND (reference sequence). CDR3 nucleotides: TGTGCCAGTAGTATACCGGACCGAGACATTCAGTACTTC. This translates into CASSIPDRDIQYF.

This clonotype was counted only a few times. The genes are TRBV28 and TRBJ2-1; TRBD2 might be the D (6 bases). V shed 5 bases and J shed 7 bases, with 12 bases lying between them. CDR1 MDHEN and CDR2 SYDVKM come from the germline V gene. The CDR3 has 13 amino acids. The CDR3 loop is CASSPGTGNEQFF. The CDR3, as DNA: TGTGCCAGCAGTCCGGGGACTGGTAATGAGCAGTTCTTC.

This clonotype appeared once. Being one base from a much bigger clone, this may be a read error. V gene TRBV25-1 combines with J gene TRBJ2-1, with 7 positions matching TRBD2. Per the germline V gene, CDR1 is MGHDK and CDR2 is SYGVNS. The CDR3 consists of 15 residues. DNA of the CDR3: TGTGTCAGCAGTGAATTAAGGGGAGGGGCCAATGAGCAGTTCTTC. It is translated as CVSSELRGGANEQFF.

This clonotype was detected ten times or more. The chain links TRBV10-3 to TRBJ2-1, with D maybe TRBD2 (7 bases). Germline CDR1 ENHRY, CDR2 SYGVKD. This CDR3 comprises 11 residues. V lost 6 bases, J lost 9 bases, and 9 bases lay in between. CDR3 loop: CAIRGGVEQFF. The CDR3 nucleotides read TGTGCCATCAGAGGGGGGGTTGAGCAGTTCTTC.

This chain links TRBV12-3 or TRBV12-4 with TRBJ1-2; weak D call: TRBD1 (6 bases). Trimming pared 5 bases from V and 1 base from J, leaving 17 bases between. The CDR3 loop spans 16 amino acids. CDR3 in DNA: TGTGCCAGCAGTCCTAACCAAGGACAGATTAACTATGGCTACACCTTC. Translated: CASSPNQGQINYGYTF.

This clonotype was detected only a few times. The chain carries TRBV7-8 and TRBJ1-5; no reliable D call. Trimming pared 1 base from V and 1 base from J, leaving 11 bases between. Germline loops: CDR1 SGHVS, CDR2 FQNEAQ. This CDR3 has 16 amino acids. The CDR3 DNA reads as TGTGCCAGCAGCTTAGTACGTGAACTAAGCAATCAGCCCCAGCATTTT. This translates into CASSLVRELSNQPQHF.

This clonotype was counted many times. An end of the junction differs from the germline gene, which may be a read error. The CDR3 sequence: CASSLAASSYNEQFF. The CDR3 region has the DNA TGTGCCAGCAGCTTAGCGGCGAGTTCCTACAATGAGCAGTTCTTC. The chain combines TRBV5-1 with TRBJ2-1; a possible D gene is TRBD2 (6 bases). Per the germline V gene, CDR1 is SGHRS and CDR2 is YFSETQ. CDR3 length equals 15 residues.

This clonotype has just a few counts. The chain links TRBV10-3 to TRBJ2-3; possibly TRBD2 for D (6 bases). This CDR3 has 15 residues. CDR1 is ENHRY, CDR2 SYGVKD, per germline. V lost 0 bases to trimming and J lost 1 base, with 8 bases between them. The CDR3 coding sequence is TGTGCCATCAGTGAGTCGCGGGGACGCACAGATACGCAGTATTTT. Amino acid sequence: CAISESRGRTDTQYF.

V usage is TRBV7-8 and J usage is TRBJ2-1, with 8 nucleotides matching TRBD1. This CDR3 comprises 15 residues. CDR1 is SGHVS and CDR2 is FQNEAQ in the germline V gene. The V segment lost 4 bases and the J segment 5 bases; nucleotides outside the gene matches: 7. The CDR3 coding sequence is TGTGCCAGCAGCTCCCGGACAGGGATCGACAATGAGCAGTTCTTC. Translation: CASSSRTGIDNEQFF.

The chain joins TRBV18 to TRBJ2-6; D is possibly TRBD1 or TRBD2 (5 bases each). The V gene lost 4 bases and the J gene lost 0 bases, with 13 bases spanning the gap. Germline-derived CDR1 and CDR2 are KGHSH and LQKENI. The CDR3 totals 17 residues. Here the CDR3 DNA reads TGTGCCAGCTCACAGGGGACGCTGGTCTCTGGGGCCAACGTCCTGACTTTC. It specifies CASSQGTLVSGANVLTF.

The genes are TRBV7-9 and TRBJ2-1, with TRBD2 identical over 7 bases. The trim removed 8 bases at V and 2 bases at J, leaving 9 bases unmatched. The germline CDR1 and CDR2 sequences are SEHNR and FQNEAQ (reference sequence). CDR3 length: 15 residues. CDR3 in amino acids: CASSSGTNPYNEQFF. CDR3 in DNA: TGTGCCAGCTCCTCCGGGACTAACCCCTACAATGAGCAGTTCTTC.

This chain connects TRBV4-1 to TRBJ2-7, with TRBD2 identical over 9 bases. The CDR3 has 18 residues. Losses at the gene ends were 4 bases for V and 2 bases for J; bases not matched to a gene: 15. Per the germline V gene, CDR1 is MGHRA and CDR2 is YSYEKL. CDR3 residues: CASSLHRTTSGQTYEQYF. The CDR3 coding sequence is TGCGCCAGCAGCCTACACCGGACCACTAGCGGGCAAACCTACGAGCAGTACTTC.

This clonotype was found a few times. V is TRBV11-1 and J is TRBJ1-1; 10 nucleotides line up with TRBD1. Germline V CDR1 and CDR2: SGHAT, FQDESV (reference sequence). V was clipped by 6 bases and J by 0 bases; unmatched bases: 10. The CDR3 contains 17 residues. The DNA of the CDR3 is TGTGCCAGCAGACTGATCGGGACAGGGGTCTTGAACACTGAAGCTTTCTTT. Its translation: CASRLIGTGVLNTEAFF.

This chain connects TRBV5-1 to TRBJ2-1; no reliable D call. Per germline, CDR1 SGHRS and CDR2 YFSETQ. The CDR3 is 16 amino acids. V was pared by 0 bases and J by 0 bases, with 10 bases between. CDR3 residues: CASSLAAVDSYNEQFF. In nucleotides, the CDR3 is TGCGCCAGCAGCTTGGCGGCGGTTGACTCCTACAATGAGCAGTTCTTC.

The table lists this clonotype with a few counts. This sequence joins TRBV20-1 and TRBJ2-4; 13 bases are a match to TRBD2. Trimming cost V 1 base and J 5 bases; bases outside gene matches: 11. CDR1 DFQATT and CDR2 SNEGSKA come from the germline V gene (reference sequence). The CDR3 loop spans 18 amino acids. CDR3 loop: CSARGGTSGKGAQNIQYF. The DNA of the CDR3 is TGCAGTGCTAGAGGGGGGACTAGCGGGAAGGGGGCTCAAAACATTCAGTACTTC.

The table lists this clonotype with a few counts. The V call is TRBV7-9, the J call TRBJ2-1; 14 nucleotides match TRBD2. Germline V lookup: CDR1 SEHNR, CDR2 FQNEAQ (reference sequence). V lost 1 base to trimming and J lost 9 bases; unmatched junction nucleotides: 2. The CDR3 covers 15 residues. CDR3 bases: TGTGCCAGCAGCTTAGAGGGACTAGCGGGAGCTGAGCAGTTCTTC. Translated, it gives CASSLEGLAGAEQFF.

This clonotype has only a few counts. The V and J genes are TRBV6-1 and TRBJ1-4, with D maybe TRBD1 (6 bases). V was clipped by 6 bases and J by 5 bases, with 16 bases between them. Germline V gene sequence: CDR1 MNHNS, CDR2 SASEGT. The CDR3 runs 15 residues. DNA of the CDR3: TGTGCCAGCAGATCCCCACAGGGAGAAAATGAAAAACTGTTTTTT. Translated, it gives CASRSPQGENEKLFF.

This clonotype was counted ten times or more. V gene TRBV6-4 combines with J gene TRBJ2-2; 14 bases line up with TRBD2. Germline V gene lookup returns CDR1 MRHNA and CDR2 SNTAGT. The CDR3 contains 17 residues. Trimming at V came to 6 bases and at J to 2 bases, leaving 5 bases not matched to a gene. The CDR3 coding sequence is TGTGCCAGCAGCCCCGGGACTAGCGGGGGAAACACCGGGGAGCTGTTTTTT. The encoded protein is CASSPGTSGGNTGELFF.

The chain combines TRBV28 with TRBJ2-7; D may correspond to TRBD1 or TRBD2 (5 bases each). Germline assignment: CDR1 MDHEN and CDR2 SYDVKM. This CDR3 comprises 16 residues. V was pared by 5 bases and J by 2 bases, with 19 bases between. The CDR3 region is CASSLRSTRGPYEQYF. As DNA, the CDR3 is TGTGCCAGCAGTCTCCGCTCGACGAGGGGACCCTACGAGCAGTACTTC.

In DNA, the CDR3 is TGTGCCATCAGTGAGTCGACGACAGGGTCAGATACGCAGTATTTT. This translates into CAISESTTGSDTQYF. The chain uses TRBV10-3 and TRBJ2-3, with 7 bases matching TRBD1. Trimming took 0 bases from V and 4 from J; bases not matched to a gene: 4. The CDR3 has 15 amino acids. Per germline, CDR1 ENHRY and CDR2 SYGVKD.